This T cell receptor beta chain was observed in a study of T cell repertoires in cytomegalovirus infection. In the study overall: CMV infection plus the matching HLA type was flagged by public TCR beta signatures.

The sample holds a few counts of this clonotype. Its specificity is unknown. TCRdb fed the reads into MiXCR, producing one record per CDR3 protein. The sample gives about 330,000 distinct CDR3 sequences, 9.5% of which show up once; about 4.5% is in the top ten. Study-level results: Frequencies of public TCR beta families were cumulated, and this identified carriers of CMV plus the relevant HLA. Clonotypes of TCR beta that were HLA-C-restricted and CMV-specific dominated the ex vivo response.

Germline V gives CDR1 MDHEN, CDR2 SYDVKM. The CDR3 spans 14 residues. Trimming at V came to 2 bases and at J to 2 bases, leaving 3 bases not matched to a gene. This chain uses TRBV28 with TRBJ2-7; 7 positions agree with TRBD1. The clonotype was recovered from a human donor in good health (CMV status not recorded). Some clones in this sample may be carry-over from other donors' samples. The sequencing input was PBMCs. DNA of the CDR3: TGTGCCAGCAGTTTAAGGGGGCCTCCCTACGAGCAGTACTTC. This codes for CASSLRGPPYEQYF.